Included here is one TCR beta chain sequence, with context. What it binds is unknown. The CDR3 spans 17 residues. V lost 0 bases and J 2 bases, leaving 11 bases between the germline ends. In germline, CDR1 is LNHDA, CDR2 SQIVND (reference sequence). The sample comes from a study of OX40 agonist ivuxolimab in advanced cancers. The assay was immunoSEQ multiplex PCR, and TCRdb's table has in-frame clones only and misses some. The table records about 80,000 clones, roughly 92% of them present only once. General study findings and limits: Specificity for antigen went undetermined in the expanded peripheral T cells.

The chain combines TRBV19 with TRBJ2-6; no clear D gene. The material sequenced was CD4+ or CD8+ T cells sorted from blood, taken in a trial of the OX40 agonist ivuxolimab. The clonotype originates from an adult with an advanced solid tumor such as melanoma, head and neck, liver or kidney cancer. DNA of the CDR3: TGTGCCAGTAGTATAGAAGAGCCCTTCGCTGGGGCCAACGTCCTGACTTTC. The encoded protein is CASSIEEPFAGANVLTF.